The T cell receptor beta chain described here comes from a study of cytomegalovirus exposure and HLA in healthy donors. Study context: Most genotyped donors, 75% to 85% of 300 to 400, had Caucasian-associated genetic ancestry.

The length of the CDR3 is 17 residues. V lost 5 bases, J lost 7 bases, and 20 bases stayed unmatched. The germline gives CDR1 PRHDT, CDR2 FYEKMQ (reference sequence). Vbeta (60) and Jbeta (13) primers were used in the PCR. The assay was immunoSEQ multiplex PCR, and TCRdb's table has in-frame clones only and misses some. The table lists about 120,000 clones. The chain has TRBV13 and TRBJ2-7; 7 bases agree with TRBD2. The origin of this receptor is a man aged 18 to 29 in good health and CMV-seronegative. Sequences were obtained from PBMCs. CDR3: CASSPAASGYLSQEQYF. The CDR3 DNA follows: TGTGCCAGCAGCCCTGCCGCTAGCGGATATCTGTCGCAAGAGCAGTACTTC.